The 25 T cell receptor beta chains given below trace back to one sample, sequenced in a study of CD8 T cells in ankylosing spondylitis. TCRdb used MiXCR to reprocess the 5' RACE reads, holding one entry per CDR3 protein. The table includes 250,000 to 350,000 distinct CDR3 sequences, around 20% detected once. Sequenced input: blood, either unsorted or a sorted T cell fraction (not recorded which). The receptors here all came from a female donor with ankylosing spondylitis or in good health (not recorded which).

Ten or more counts support this clonotype. The V and J genes are TRBV5-1 and TRBJ2-3; 9 bases are a match to TRBD2. From germline, CDR1 is SGHRS and CDR2 YFSETQ. The V segment lost 3 bases and the J segment 3 bases; nucleotides outside the gene matches: 8. There are 16 residues in the CDR3. CDR3 nucleotides: TGCGCCAGCAGCTCTTTATCGGGACTAGCTACAGATACGCAGTATTTT. This sequence encodes CASSSLSGLATDTQYF. Combining the CDR3 with reference TRBV5-1 and TRBJ2-3 gives the whole variable domain KAGVTQTPRYLIKTRGQQVTLSCSPISGHRSVSWYQQTPGQGLQFLFEYFSETQRNKGNFPGRFSGRQFSNSRSEMNVSTLELGDSALYLCASSSLSGLATDTQYFGPGTRLTVL.

The sample holds a few counts of this clonotype. V gene TRBV29-1 combines with J gene TRBJ1-1; D gene unclear. The CDR3 is 13 residues long. Trimming stripped 6 bases from V and 10 bases from J, with 21 bases between. CDR1 is SQVTM and CDR2 is ANQGSEA in the germline V gene. CDR3 DNA sequence: TGCAGCGTCGTTCCGGACCGCGAGAGAGGAGCTTTCTTT. Translating gives CSVVPDRERGAFF.

This clonotype was found many times. The rearrangement uses TRBV29-1 and TRBJ1-3; tentative D call: TRBD1 (5 bases). The CDR3 runs 15 residues. Germline V gene lookup returns CDR1 SQVTM and CDR2 ANQGSEA. The V end was cut by 7 bases, the J end by 0 bases, with 16 bases between. CDR3 in amino acids: CSALTDILSGNTIYF. Written as DNA, the CDR3 is TGCAGCGCCCTGACAGACATCCTCTCTGGAAACACCATATATTTT.

The chain recombines TRBV7-2 with TRBJ2-5; 8 nucleotides align to TRBD2. After removal of 4 bases from V and 5 bases from J, the junction contained 6 bases not matched to a gene. Per the germline V gene, CDR1 is SGHTA and CDR2 is FQGNSA. The CDR3 extends over 14 amino acids. The CDR3 reads CASSSRTSRETQYF. CDR3 sequence (DNA): TGTGCCAGCAGCTCCCGGACTAGCCGGGAGACCCAGTACTTC.

The CDR3 reads CASSYELAGLSTSTDTQYF. The CDR3 bases are TGTGCCAGCAGTTACGAACTAGCGGGACTATCCACTAGCACAGATACGCAGTATTTT. The chain joins TRBV6-5 to TRBJ2-3; 10 bases line up with TRBD2. CDR1 MNHEY and CDR2 SVGAGI come from the germline V gene. The V and J ends lost 2 bases and 0 bases, in that order; junction bases with no gene match: 11. This CDR3 is 19 amino acids long.

The chain combines TRBV5-1 with TRBJ2-2; 9 bases are shared with TRBD1. Germline CDR1 SGHRS, CDR2 YFSETQ. J lost 6 bases, V lost 4 bases, and 10 bases had no gene match. This CDR3 has 16 amino acids. The CDR3 sequence: CASSLPGQGAPGELFF. DNA for the CDR3: TGCGCCAGCAGCCTCCCGGGACAGGGAGCACCCGGGGAGCTGTTTTTT.

The chain recombines TRBV12-3 or TRBV12-4 with TRBJ1-2; 9 nucleotides match TRBD1. CDR3 length: 16 residues. V shed 5 bases, J shed 4 bases, and the junction held 11 bases outside the gene matches. The CDR3 DNA is TGTGCCAGCAGTCCCCCCTTGGGGACAGGGTTCTATGGCTACACCTTC. Residues: CASSPPLGTGFYGYTF.

This clonotype was observed a handful of times. The CDR3 region is CASSYSQGYGNTIYF. The CDR3 region has the DNA TGTGCCAGCAGTTACTCACAGGGGTATGGAAACACCATATATTTT. The J gene is TRBJ1-3, the V gene TRBV6-5, with 7 bases matching TRBD1. The V gene end was trimmed by 0 bases and the J gene end by 3 bases; junction bases not matched to a gene: 2. Germline V gives CDR1 MNHEY, CDR2 SVGAGI. CDR3 length: 15 residues.

This clonotype was seen repeatedly, ten times or more. The gene calls are TRBV12-3 or TRBV12-4 and TRBJ2-1; 9 nucleotides agree with TRBD2. J was trimmed by 8 bases and V by 3 bases; bases with no gene match: 5. This CDR3 comprises 14 residues. This CDR3 is CASSLGTSRDEQFF. CDR3 DNA: TGTGCCAGCAGTTTGGGGACTAGCAGGGATGAGCAGTTCTTC.

The table lists this clonotype with many counts. This chain uses TRBV5-1 with TRBJ2-3; D is unresolved. V dropped 0 bases and J dropped 3 bases, with 8 bases sitting between them. CDR1 is SGHRS, CDR2 YFSETQ, per germline. The CDR3 extends over 14 amino acids. As DNA, the CDR3 is TGCGCCAGCAGCTTGGACGGGCGGACAGATACGCAGTATTTT. As protein: CASSLDGRTDTQYF.

As to this clonotype: A much larger clone lies a single base off, so this may be a read error. The chain employs TRBV29-1 and TRBJ2-5; no reliable D call. The V end lost 4 bases, the J end lost 2 bases, and 11 bases lay between the germline ends. Germline V gene sequence: CDR1 SQVTM, CDR2 ANQGSEA. The CDR3 extends over 13 amino acids. CDR3 protein: CSVVRLGQETQYF. For the CDR3, the DNA is TGCAGCGTTGTGAGGTTGGGGCAAGAGACCCAGTACTTC.

V gene TRBV4-2 combines with J gene TRBJ2-3; no clear D gene. Trimming removed 4 bases at V and 6 bases at J, with 14 bases between. This CDR3 contains 14 residues. The V gene's germline CDR1 is LGHNA and CDR2 YNFKEQ. The CDR3 region is CASSPGLLRDTQYF. CDR3 sequence (DNA): TGTGCCAGCAGCCCCGGGCTCCTCCGCGATACGCAGTATTTT.

V gene TRBV5-4 combines with J gene TRBJ2-2, with 8 bases aligning to TRBD2. Germline CDR1 and CDR2: SGHNT and YYREEE (reference sequence). Trimming removed 3 bases from V and 7 bases from J; junction bases left unmatched: 5. The CDR3 runs to 14 residues. This CDR3 is CASSSGRAGGELFF. The CDR3 region has the DNA TGTGCCAGCAGCTCCGGGAGGGCAGGCGGGGAGCTGTTTTTT. The entire variable domain, with the rest obtained from reference TRBV5-4 and TRBJ2-2, is as follows: ETGVTQSPTHLIKTRGQQVTLRCSSQSGHNTVSWYQQALGQGPQFIFQYYREEENGRGNFPPRFSGLQFPNYSSELNVNALELDDSALYLCASSSGRAGGELFFGEGSRLTVL.

This clonotype was observed a handful of times. The rearrangement joins TRBV12-3 or TRBV12-4 to TRBJ1-1; possible D gene TRBD1, 6 bases. CDR3 length equals 15 residues. Between the trimmed V and J ends, which lost 11 bases and 8 bases, there was a span of 27 bases. CDR3 amino acids: CAVRGAQPGGGEAFF. The CDR3 DNA reads as TGTGCCGTAAGGGGGGCCCAACCCGGCGGAGGGGAAGCTTTCTTT.

CDR3 sequence: CASRNWGLSGRAGEQFF. CDR3 DNA sequence: TGTGCCAGCAGAAATTGGGGCCTTAGCGGGAGGGCTGGTGAGCAGTTCTTC. The chain recombines TRBV7-2 with TRBJ2-1; 11 positions agree with TRBD2. The V gene end was trimmed by 6 bases and the J gene end by 9 bases; junction bases not matched to a gene: 16. The germline V gene has CDR1 SGHTA and CDR2 FQGNSA. The CDR3 is 17 amino acids.

The CDR3 reads CAISESGQLYGYTF. Written as DNA, the CDR3 is TGTGCCATCAGTGAGTCCGGACAGCTCTATGGCTACACCTTC. The V and J genes are TRBV10-3 and TRBJ1-2; D may be TRBD1 (6 bases). Germline-derived CDR1 and CDR2 are ENHRY and SYGVKD. CDR3 size: 14 residues. Trimming removed 0 bases at V and 4 bases at J, with 9 bases between.

This clonotype was found a few times. The rearrangement uses TRBV4-3 and TRBJ1-1; D perhaps matches TRBD1 (5 bases). V was trimmed by 0 bases and J by 1 base, leaving 9 bases between them. Germline V gene sequence: CDR1 LGHNA, CDR2 YSLEER. This CDR3 spans 15 amino acids. The CDR3 nucleotides are TGCGCCAGCAGCCAAGAGCCGCAGGGGAACACTGAAGCTTTCTTT. It is translated as CASSQEPQGNTEAFF.

The chain joins TRBV12-3 or TRBV12-4 to TRBJ1-1; 9 nucleotides agree with TRBD1. The CDR3 sequence is 15 residues long. V gave up 2 bases and J gave up 1 base; unmatched junction bases: 2. The CDR3 loop is CASSLRTGANTEAFF. The DNA for the CDR3 is TGTGCCAGCAGTTTAAGGACAGGGGCGAACACTGAAGCTTTCTTT.

This clonotype was seen repeatedly, ten times or more. The chain is built from TRBV7-9 and TRBJ2-2; 12 nucleotides align to TRBD2. V lost 2 bases, J lost 4 bases, and 2 bases stayed unmatched. The CDR3 contains 16 residues. Germline CDR1 SEHNR, CDR2 FQNEAQ (reference sequence). The CDR3 protein is CASSLRTSGTTGELFF. The CDR3 coding sequence is TGTGCCAGCAGCTTACGGACTAGCGGGACCACCGGGGAGCTGTTTTTT.

Ten or more counts support this clonotype. V usage is TRBV29-1 and J usage is TRBJ2-1; possibly TRBD2 for D (6 bases). Germline V lookup: CDR1 SQVTM, CDR2 ANQGSEA. Trimming stripped 8 bases from V and 0 bases from J, with 14 bases between. This CDR3 is 14 amino acids long. This chain's CDR3 is CSSLAVLSYNEQFF. The CDR3 nucleotides read TGCAGCTCGTTAGCGGTCCTCTCCTACAATGAGCAGTTCTTC.

The V gene is TRBV6-5, the J gene TRBJ2-1; D unclear. The germline V and J ends were trimmed by 3 bases and 6 bases, with 9 bases remaining between them. The CDR3 runs 13 residues. The germline V gene encodes CDR1 MNHEY and CDR2 SVGAGI. DNA for the CDR3: TGTGCCAGCAGTTATCTCTCTGGCAATGAGCAGTTCTTC. It codes for CASSYLSGNEQFF.

The V and J genes are TRBV12-3 or TRBV12-4 and TRBJ2-3; maybe TRBD2 (6 bases). The CDR3 is 15 residues long. V was pared by 6 bases and J by 6 bases, with 19 bases between. The CDR3 reads CASSLGLGGLDTQYF. The CDR3 DNA is TGTGCCAGCAGCTTGGGTCTGGGGGGTCTGGATACGCAGTATTTT.

This chain joins TRBV29-1 and TRBJ1-1, with 9 nucleotides matching TRBD1. There are 14 residues in the CDR3. The trim removed 4 bases at V and 7 bases at J, leaving 10 bases unmatched. Germline loops: CDR1 SQVTM, CDR2 ANQGSEA. This CDR3 reads CSVARDREGSEAFF. The DNA of the CDR3 is TGCAGCGTTGCCCGGGACAGGGAAGGGAGTGAAGCTTTCTTT.

This chain links TRBV20-1 with TRBJ2-7; 7 bases agree with TRBD1. The CDR3 covers 12 residues. The V gene's germline CDR1 is DFQATT and CDR2 SNEGSKA (reference sequence). Trimming cost V 5 bases and J 3 bases; bases outside gene matches: 4. CDR3 nucleotide sequence: TGCAGTGCTTCCGGGACAGACTACGAGCAGTACTTC. Translation gives CSASGTDYEQYF.

The rearrangement links TRBV12-3 or TRBV12-4 to TRBJ1-3, with D uncertain. The ends were cut back, 1 base at V and 0 bases at J, with 10 bases in the middle. The CDR3 has 16 residues. The CDR3 loop reads CASSLGRSSSGNTIYF. The DNA of the CDR3 is TGTGCCAGCAGTTTAGGAAGATCTAGCTCTGGAAACACCATATATTTT.